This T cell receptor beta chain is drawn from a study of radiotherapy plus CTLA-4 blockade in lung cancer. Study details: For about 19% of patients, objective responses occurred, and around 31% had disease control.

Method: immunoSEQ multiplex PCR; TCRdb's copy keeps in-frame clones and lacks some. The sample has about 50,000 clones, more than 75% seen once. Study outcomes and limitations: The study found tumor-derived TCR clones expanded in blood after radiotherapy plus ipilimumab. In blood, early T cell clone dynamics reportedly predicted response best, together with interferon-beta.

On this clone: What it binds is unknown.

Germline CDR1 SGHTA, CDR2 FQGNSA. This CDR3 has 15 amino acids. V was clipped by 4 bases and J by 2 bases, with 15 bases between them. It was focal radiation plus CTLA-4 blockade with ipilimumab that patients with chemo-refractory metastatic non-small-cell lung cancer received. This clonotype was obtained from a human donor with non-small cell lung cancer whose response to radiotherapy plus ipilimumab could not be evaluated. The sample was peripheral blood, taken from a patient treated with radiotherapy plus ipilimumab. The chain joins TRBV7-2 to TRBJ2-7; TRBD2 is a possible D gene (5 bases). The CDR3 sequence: CASSSTLISAYEQYF. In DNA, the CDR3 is TGTGCCAGCAGCTCTACTTTGATTAGCGCCTACGAGCAGTACTTC.